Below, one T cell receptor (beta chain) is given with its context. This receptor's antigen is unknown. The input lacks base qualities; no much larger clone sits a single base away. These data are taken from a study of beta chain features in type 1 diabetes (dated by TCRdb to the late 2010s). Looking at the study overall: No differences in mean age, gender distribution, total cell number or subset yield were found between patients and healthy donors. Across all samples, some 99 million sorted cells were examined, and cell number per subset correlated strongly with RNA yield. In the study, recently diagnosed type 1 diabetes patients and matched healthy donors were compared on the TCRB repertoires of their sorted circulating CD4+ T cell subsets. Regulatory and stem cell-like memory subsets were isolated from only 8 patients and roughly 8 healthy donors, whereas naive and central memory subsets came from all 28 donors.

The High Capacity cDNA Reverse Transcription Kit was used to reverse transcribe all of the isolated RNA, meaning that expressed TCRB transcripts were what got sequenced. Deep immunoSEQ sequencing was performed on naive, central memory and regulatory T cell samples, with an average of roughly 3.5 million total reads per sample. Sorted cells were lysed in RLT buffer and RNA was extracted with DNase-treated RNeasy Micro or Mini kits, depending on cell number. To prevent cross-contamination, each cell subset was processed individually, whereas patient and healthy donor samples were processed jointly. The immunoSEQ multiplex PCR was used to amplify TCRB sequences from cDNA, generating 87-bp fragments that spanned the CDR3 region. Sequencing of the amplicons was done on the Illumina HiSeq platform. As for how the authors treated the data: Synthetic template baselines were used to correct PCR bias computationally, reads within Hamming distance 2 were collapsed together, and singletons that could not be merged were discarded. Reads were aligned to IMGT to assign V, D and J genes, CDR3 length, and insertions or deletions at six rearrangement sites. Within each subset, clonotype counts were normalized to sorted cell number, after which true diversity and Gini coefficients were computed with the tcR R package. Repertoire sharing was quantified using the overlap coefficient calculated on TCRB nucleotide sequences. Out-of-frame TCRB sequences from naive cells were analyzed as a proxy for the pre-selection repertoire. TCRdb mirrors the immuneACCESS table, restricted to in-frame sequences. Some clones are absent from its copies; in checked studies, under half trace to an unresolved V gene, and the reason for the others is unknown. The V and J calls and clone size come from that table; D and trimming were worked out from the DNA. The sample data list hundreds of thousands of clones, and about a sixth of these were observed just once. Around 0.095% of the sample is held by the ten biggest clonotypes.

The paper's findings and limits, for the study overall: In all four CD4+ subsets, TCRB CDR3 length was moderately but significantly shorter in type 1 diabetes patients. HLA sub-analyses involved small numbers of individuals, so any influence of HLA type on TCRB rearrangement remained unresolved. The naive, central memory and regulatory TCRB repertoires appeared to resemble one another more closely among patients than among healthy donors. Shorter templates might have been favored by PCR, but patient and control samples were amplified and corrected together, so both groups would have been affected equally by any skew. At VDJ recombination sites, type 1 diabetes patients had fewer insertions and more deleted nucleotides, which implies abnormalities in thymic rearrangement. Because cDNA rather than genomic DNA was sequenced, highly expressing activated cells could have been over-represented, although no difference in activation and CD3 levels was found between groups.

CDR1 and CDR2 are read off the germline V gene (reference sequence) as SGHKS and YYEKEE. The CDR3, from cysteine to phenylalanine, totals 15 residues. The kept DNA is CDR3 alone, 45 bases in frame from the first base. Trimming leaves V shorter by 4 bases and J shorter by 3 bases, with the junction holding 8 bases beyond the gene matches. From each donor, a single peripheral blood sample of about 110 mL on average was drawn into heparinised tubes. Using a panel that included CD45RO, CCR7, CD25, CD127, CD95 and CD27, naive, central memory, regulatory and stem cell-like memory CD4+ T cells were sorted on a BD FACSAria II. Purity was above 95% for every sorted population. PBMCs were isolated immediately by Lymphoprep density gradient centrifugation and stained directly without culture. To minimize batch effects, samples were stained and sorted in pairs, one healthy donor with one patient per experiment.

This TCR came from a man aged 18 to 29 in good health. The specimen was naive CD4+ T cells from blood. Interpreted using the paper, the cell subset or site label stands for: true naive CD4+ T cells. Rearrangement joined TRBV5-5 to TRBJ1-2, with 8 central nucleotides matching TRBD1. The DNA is TGTGCCAGCAGCGAGCGGGACAGGTGGTACTATGGCTACACCTTC. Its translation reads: CASSERDRWYYGYTF.